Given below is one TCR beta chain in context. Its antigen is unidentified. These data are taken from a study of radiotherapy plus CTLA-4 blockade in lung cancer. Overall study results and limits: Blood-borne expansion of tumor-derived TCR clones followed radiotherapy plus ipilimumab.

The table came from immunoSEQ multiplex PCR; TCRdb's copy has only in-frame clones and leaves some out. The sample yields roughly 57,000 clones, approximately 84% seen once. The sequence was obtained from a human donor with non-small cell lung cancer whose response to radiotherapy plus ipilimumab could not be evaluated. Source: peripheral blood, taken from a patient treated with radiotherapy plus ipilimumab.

Here the CDR3 DNA reads TGTGCCAGCAGCCGGACAGGGATCTCCTACGAGCAGTACTTC. It translates to CASSRTGISYEQYF. The rearrangement uses TRBV28 and TRBJ2-7, with TRBD1 matching 8 bases. The CDR3 has 14 residues. Trimming removed 6 bases from V and 0 bases from J; junction bases left unmatched: 4. The germline gives CDR1 MDHEN, CDR2 SYDVKM. The full variable domain, with the rest looked up from reference TRBV28 and TRBJ2-7, is DVKVTQSSRYLVKRTGEKVFLECVQDMDHENMFWYRQDPGLGLRLIYFSYDVKMKEKGDIPEGYSVSREKKERFSLILESASTNQTSMYLCASSRTGISYEQYFGPGTRLTVT.